A single count supports the clone carrying this T cell receptor (beta chain). This entry is derived from a study of control samples from healthy donors and cancer patients. The table came from immunoSEQ multiplex PCR; TCRdb's copy has only in-frame clones and leaves some out. The table has fewer than 200,000 clones, approximately 92% seen once. This CDR3 is 15 amino acids long. Trimming left V 5 bases short and J 3 bases short, with 15 bases between. Germline V CDR1 and CDR2: SNHLY, FYNNEI. The sequenced material came from blood. The clonotype originates from a man aged 18 to 29 in good health. V usage is TRBV2 and J usage is TRBJ2-3; D may be TRBD2 (6 bases). The CDR3 here is CASSTGGTETDTQYF. Written as DNA, the CDR3 is TGTGCCAGCAGTACGGGCGGGACCGAAACAGATACGCAGTATTTT.